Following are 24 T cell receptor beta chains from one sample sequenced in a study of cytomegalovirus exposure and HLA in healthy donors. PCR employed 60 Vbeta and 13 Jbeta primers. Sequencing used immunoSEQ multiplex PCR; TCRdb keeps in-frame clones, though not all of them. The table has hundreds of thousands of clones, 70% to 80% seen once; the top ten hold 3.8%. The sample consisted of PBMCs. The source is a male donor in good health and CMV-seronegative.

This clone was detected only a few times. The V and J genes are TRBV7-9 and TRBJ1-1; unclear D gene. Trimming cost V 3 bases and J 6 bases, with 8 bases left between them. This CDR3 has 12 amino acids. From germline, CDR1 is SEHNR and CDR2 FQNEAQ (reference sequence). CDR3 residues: CASSLPVAEAFF. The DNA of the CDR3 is TGTGCCAGCAGCTTGCCAGTCGCTGAAGCTTTCTTT.

The CDR3 is CASSADRGGSYEQYF. The CDR3 nucleotides are TGCGCCAGCAGCGCCGACAGGGGGGGATCCTACGAGCAGTACTTC. V and J are TRBV5-1 and TRBJ2-5, with 9 bases aligning to TRBD1. The closer fit of TRBJ2-7 to the DNA end suggests the J call may be wrong. The germline CDR1 and CDR2 sequences are SGHRS and YFSETQ. The CDR3 length is 15 residues.

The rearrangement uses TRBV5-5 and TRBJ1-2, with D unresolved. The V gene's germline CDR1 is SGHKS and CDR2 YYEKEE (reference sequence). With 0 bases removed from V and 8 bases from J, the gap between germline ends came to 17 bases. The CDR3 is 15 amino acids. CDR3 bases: TGTGCCAGCAGCTTGGCTGTGGGAGCCGCCTGGGGCTACACCTTC. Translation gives CASSLAVGAAWGYTF.

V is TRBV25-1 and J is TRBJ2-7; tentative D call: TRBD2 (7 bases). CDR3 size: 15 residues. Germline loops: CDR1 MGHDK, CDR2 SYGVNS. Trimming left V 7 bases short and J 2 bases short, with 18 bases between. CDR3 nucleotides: TGTGCCAGCACACCGCGGGGAGGGGGGACCTACGAGCAGTACTTC. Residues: CASTPRGGGTYEQYF.

CDR3 region: CSVETDLAGRAGNEQFF. CDR3 in DNA: TGCAGCGTTGAGACGGATTTAGCTGGGAGGGCCGGGAATGAGCAGTTCTTC. The chain uses TRBV29-1 and TRBJ2-1; 7 nucleotides match TRBD2. The germline gives CDR1 SQVTM, CDR2 ANQGSEA. V lost 3 bases to trimming and J lost 7 bases; unmatched junction nucleotides: 18. This CDR3 spans 17 amino acids.

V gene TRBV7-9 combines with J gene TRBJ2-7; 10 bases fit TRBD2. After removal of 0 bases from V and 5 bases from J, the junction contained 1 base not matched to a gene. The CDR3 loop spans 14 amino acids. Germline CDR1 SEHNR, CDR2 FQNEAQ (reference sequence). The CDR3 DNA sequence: TGTGCCAGCAGCTTAGCTAGCGGGAGGCACGAGCAGTACTTC. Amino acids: CASSLASGRHEQYF.

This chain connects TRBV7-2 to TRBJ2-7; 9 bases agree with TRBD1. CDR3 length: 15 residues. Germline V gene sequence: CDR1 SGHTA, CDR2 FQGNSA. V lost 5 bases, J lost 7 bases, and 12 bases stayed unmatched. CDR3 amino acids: CASSRTGDLQGEQYF. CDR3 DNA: TGTGCCAGCAGCCGGACAGGGGACCTCCAAGGGGAGCAGTACTTC. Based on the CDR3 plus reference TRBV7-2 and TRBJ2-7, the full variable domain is GAGVSQSPSNKVTEKGKDVELRCDPISGHTALYWYRQSLGQGLEFLIYFQGNSAPDKSGLPSDRFSAERTGGSVSTLTIQRTQQEDSAVYLCASSRTGDLQGEQYFGPGTRLTVT.

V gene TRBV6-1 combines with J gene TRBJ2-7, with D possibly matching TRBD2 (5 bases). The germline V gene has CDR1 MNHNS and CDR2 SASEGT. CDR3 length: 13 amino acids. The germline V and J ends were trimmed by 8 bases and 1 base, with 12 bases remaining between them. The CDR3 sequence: CASRRTDSYEQYF. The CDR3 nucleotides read TGTGCCAGCCGGAGGACGGATTCCTACGAGCAGTACTTC.

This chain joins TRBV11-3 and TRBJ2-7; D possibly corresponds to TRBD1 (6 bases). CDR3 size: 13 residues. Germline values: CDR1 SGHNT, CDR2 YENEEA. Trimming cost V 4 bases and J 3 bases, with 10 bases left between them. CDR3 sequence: CASSSTDSYEQYF. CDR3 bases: TGTGCCAGCAGCTCCACGGACAGCTACGAGCAGTACTTC.

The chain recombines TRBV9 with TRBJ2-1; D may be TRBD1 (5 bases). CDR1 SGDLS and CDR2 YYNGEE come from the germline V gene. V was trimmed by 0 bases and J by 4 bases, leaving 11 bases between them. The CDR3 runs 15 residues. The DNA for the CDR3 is TGTGCCAGCAGCGTAGAGGAAACAGGTTACAATGAGCAGTTCTTC. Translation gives CASSVEETGYNEQFF.

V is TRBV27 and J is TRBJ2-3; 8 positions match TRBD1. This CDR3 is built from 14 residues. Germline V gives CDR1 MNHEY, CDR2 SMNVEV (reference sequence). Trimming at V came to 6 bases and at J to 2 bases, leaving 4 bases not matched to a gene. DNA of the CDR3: TGTGCCAGCAGCCGGGACAGGCCCACAGATACGCAGTATTTT. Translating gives CASSRDRPTDTQYF.

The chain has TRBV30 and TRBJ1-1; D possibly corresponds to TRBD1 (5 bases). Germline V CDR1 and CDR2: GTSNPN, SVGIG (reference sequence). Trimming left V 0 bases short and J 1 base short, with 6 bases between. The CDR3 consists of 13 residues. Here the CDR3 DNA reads TGTGCCTGGAGTGTGACAGAGAACACTGAAGCTTTCTTT. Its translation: CAWSVTENTEAFF.

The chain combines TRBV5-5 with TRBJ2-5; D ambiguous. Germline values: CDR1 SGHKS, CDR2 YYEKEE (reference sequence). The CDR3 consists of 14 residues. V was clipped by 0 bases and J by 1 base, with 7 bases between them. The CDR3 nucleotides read TGTGCCAGCAGCTTGGAGCTAGGCCAAGAGACCCAGTACTTC. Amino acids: CASSLELGQETQYF. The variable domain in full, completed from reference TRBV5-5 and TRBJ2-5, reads DAGVTQSPTHLIKTRGQQVTLRCSPISGHKSVSWYQQVLGQGPQFIFQYYEKEERGRGNFPDRFSARQFPNYSSELNVNALLLGDSALYLCASSLELGQETQYFGPGTRLLVL.

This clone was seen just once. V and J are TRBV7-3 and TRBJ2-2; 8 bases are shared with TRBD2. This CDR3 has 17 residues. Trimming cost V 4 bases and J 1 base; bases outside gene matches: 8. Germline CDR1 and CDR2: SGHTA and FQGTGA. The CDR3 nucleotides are TGTGCCAGCAGCTCCCGGGGGGGCAGATTGAACACCGGGGAGCTGTTTTTT. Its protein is CASSSRGGRLNTGELFF.

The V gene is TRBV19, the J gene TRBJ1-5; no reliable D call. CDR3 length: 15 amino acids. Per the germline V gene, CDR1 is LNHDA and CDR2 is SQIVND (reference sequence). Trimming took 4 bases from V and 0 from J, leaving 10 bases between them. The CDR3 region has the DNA TGTGCCAGTAGTAACGCAGGCTCTAGCAATCAGCCCCAGCATTTT. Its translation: CASSNAGSSNQPQHF.

CDR3 in amino acids: CASSPDTGNNEQFF. The CDR3 DNA follows: TGTGCCAGCAGCCCCGATACAGGGAACAATGAGCAGTTCTTC. The genes are TRBV7-3 and TRBJ2-1; TRBD1 might be the D (6 bases). The germline CDR1 and CDR2 sequences are SGHTA and FQGTGA. The CDR3 covers 14 residues. V gave up 5 bases and J gave up 5 bases, with 13 bases separating them.

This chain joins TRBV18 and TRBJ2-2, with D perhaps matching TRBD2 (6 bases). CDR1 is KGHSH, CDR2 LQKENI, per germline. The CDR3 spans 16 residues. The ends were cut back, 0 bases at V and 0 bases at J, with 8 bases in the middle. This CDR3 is CASSPPAGTNTGELFF. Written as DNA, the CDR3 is TGTGCCAGCTCACCACCGGCGGGGACGAACACCGGGGAGCTGTTTTTT.

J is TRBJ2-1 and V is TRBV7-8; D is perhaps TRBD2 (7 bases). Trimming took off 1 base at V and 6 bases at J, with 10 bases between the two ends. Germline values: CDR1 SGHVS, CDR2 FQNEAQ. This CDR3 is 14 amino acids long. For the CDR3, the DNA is TGTGCCAGCAGCTTAGTGGGAGGGGGCAATGAGCAGTTCTTC. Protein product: CASSLVGGGNEQFF.

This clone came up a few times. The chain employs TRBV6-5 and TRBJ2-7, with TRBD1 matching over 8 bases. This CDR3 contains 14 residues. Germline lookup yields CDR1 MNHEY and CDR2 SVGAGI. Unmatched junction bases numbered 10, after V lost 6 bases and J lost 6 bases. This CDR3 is CASSGQGGFGEQYF. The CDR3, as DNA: TGTGCCAGCAGCGGACAGGGCGGTTTTGGCGAGCAGTACTTC.

This CDR3 is CASSVAGPADTQYF. The DNA for the CDR3 is TGCGCCAGCAGTGTGGCGGGACCGGCAGATACGCAGTATTTT. The rearrangement links TRBV10-1 to TRBJ2-3; tentative D call: TRBD2 (6 bases). V gave up 4 bases and J gave up 4 bases, with 12 bases separating them. Germline lookup yields CDR1 WNHNN and CDR2 SYGVQD (reference sequence). There are 14 residues in the CDR3.

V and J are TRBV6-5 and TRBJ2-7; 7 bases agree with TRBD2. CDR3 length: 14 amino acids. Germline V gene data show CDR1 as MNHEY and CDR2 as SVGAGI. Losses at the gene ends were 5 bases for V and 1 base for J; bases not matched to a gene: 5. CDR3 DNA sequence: TGTGCCAGCAGTGTAACTAGCGCATCCTACGAGCAGTACTTC. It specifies CASSVTSASYEQYF.

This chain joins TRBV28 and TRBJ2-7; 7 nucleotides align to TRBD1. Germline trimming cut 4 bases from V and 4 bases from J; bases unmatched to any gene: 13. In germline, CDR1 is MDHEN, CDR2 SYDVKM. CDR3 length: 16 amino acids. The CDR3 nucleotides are TGTGCCAGCAGTTCTGGGGGCGGCAGGGGGTTATACGAGCAGTACTTC. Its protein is CASSSGGGRGLYEQYF.

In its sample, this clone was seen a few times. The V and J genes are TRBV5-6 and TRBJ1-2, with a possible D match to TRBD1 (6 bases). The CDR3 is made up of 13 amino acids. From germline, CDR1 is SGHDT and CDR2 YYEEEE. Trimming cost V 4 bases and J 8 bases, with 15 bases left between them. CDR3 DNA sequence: TGTGCCAGCAGCGGGAGGGGGAAAGTGGGCTACACCTTC. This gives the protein CASSGRGKVGYTF.

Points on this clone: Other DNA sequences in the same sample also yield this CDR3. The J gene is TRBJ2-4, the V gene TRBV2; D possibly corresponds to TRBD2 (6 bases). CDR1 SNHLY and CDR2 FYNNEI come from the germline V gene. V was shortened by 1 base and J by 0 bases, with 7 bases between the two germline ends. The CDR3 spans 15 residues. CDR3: CASSEEGLAKNIQYF. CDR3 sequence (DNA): TGTGCCAGCAGTGAAGAGGGACTAGCCAAAAACATTCAGTACTTC.